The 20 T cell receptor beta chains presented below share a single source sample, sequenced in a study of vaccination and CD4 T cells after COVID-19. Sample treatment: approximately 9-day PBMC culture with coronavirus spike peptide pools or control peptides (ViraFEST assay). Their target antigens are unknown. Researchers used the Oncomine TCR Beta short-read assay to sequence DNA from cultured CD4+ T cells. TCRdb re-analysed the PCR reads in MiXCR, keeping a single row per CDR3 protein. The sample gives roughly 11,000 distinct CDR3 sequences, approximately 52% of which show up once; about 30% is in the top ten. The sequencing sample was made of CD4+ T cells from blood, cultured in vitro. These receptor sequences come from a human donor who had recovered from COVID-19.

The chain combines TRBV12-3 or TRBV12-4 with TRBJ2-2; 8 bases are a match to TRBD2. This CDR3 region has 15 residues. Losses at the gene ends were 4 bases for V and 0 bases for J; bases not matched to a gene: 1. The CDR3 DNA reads TGTGCCAGCAGTTACGGGGGGGCGAACACCGGGGAGCTGTTTTTT. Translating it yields CASSYGGANTGELFF.

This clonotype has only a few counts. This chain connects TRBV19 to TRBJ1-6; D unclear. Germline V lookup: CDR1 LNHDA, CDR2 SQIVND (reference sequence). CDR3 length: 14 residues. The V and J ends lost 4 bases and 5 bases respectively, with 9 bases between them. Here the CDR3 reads CASSNRENNSPLHF. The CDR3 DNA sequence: TGTGCCAGTAGTAACCGGGAGAATAATTCACCCCTCCACTTT.

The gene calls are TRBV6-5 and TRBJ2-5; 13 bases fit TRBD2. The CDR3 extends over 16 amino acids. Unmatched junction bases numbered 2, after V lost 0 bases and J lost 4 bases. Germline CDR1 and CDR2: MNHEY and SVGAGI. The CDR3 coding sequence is TGTGCCAGCAGTTACTCAGGGACTAGCGGGATAGAGACCCAGTACTTC. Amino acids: CASSYSGTSGIETQYF.

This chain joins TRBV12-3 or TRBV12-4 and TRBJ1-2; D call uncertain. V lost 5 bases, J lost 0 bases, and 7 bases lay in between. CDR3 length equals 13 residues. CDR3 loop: CASSAGANYGYTF. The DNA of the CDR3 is TGTGCCAGCAGTGCGGGAGCTAACTATGGCTACACCTTC.

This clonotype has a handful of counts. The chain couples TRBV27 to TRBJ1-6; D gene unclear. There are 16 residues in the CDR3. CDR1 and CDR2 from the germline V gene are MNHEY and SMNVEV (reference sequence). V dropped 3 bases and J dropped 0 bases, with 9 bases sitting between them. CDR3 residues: CASSLRGSSYNSPLHF. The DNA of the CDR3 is TGTGCCAGCAGTTTGCGTGGGAGCTCCTATAATTCACCCCTCCACTTT.

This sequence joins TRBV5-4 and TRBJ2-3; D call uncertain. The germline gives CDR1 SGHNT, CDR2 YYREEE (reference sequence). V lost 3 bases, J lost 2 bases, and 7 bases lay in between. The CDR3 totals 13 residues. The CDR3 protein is CASSSPATDTQYF. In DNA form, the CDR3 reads TGTGCCAGCAGCTCCCCGGCCACAGATACGCAGTATTTT.

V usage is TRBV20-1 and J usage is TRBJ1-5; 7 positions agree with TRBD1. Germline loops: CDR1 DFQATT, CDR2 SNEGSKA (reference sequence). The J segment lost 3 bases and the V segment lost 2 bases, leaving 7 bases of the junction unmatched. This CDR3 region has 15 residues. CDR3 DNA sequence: TGCAGTGCTAGACCTACAGGGGTCTACAATCAGCCCCAGCATTTT. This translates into CSARPTGVYNQPQHF.

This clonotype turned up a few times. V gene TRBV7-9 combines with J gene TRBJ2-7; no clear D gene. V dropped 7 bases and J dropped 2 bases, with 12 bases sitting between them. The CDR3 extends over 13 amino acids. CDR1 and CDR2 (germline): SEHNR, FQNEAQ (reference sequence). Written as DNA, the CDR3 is TGTGCCAGCAACTATCTGTCCACCTACGAGCAGTACTTC. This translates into CASNYLSTYEQYF.

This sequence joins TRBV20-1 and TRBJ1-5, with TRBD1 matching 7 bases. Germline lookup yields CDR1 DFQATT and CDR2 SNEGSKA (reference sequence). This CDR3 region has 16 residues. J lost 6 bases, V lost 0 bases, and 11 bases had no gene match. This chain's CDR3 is CSARDTGSRGLQPQHF. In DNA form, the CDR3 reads TGCAGTGCTAGAGATACCGGGTCGAGGGGGCTTCAGCCCCAGCATTTT.

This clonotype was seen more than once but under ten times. CDR3 protein: CASSLGAGTGVNYGYTF. Here the CDR3 DNA reads TGTGCCAGCAGCTTGGGGGCGGGGACAGGGGTCAACTATGGCTACACCTTC. This rearrangement joins TRBV5-4 to TRBJ1-2; 10 bases fit TRBD1. V shed 0 bases and J 2 bases; nucleotides not matched to a gene: 7. From germline, CDR1 is SGHNT and CDR2 YYREEE (reference sequence). There are 17 residues in the CDR3.

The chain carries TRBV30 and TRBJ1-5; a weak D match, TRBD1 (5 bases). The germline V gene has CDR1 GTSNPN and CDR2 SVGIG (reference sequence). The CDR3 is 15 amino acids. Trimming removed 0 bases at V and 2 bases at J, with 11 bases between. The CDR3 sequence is CAWSVNLGGNQPQHF. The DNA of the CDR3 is TGTGCCTGGAGTGTCAACTTAGGGGGCAATCAGCCCCAGCATTTT.

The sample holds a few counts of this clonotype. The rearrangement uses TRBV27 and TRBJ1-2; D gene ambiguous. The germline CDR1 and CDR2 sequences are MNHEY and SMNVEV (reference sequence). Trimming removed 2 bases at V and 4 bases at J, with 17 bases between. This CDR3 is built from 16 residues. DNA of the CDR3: TGTGCCAGCAGTTTAAATTTGGCAGGCACGGTCTATGGCTACACCTTC. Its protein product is CASSLNLAGTVYGYTF.

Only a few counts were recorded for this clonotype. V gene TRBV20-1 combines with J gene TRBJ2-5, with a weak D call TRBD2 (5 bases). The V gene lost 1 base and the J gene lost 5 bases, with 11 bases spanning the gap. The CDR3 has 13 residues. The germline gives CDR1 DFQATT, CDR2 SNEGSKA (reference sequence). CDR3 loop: CSARVAGGETQYF. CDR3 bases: TGCAGTGCTAGAGTGGCGGGCGGGGAGACCCAGTACTTC.

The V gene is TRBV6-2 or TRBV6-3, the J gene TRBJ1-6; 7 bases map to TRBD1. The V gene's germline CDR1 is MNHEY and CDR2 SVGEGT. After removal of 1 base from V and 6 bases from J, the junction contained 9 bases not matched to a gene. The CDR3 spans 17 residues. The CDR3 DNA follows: TGTGCCAGCAGTTACTTCTACCGGGACAGCAGTAATTCACCCCTCCACTTT. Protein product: CASSYFYRDSSNSPLHF.

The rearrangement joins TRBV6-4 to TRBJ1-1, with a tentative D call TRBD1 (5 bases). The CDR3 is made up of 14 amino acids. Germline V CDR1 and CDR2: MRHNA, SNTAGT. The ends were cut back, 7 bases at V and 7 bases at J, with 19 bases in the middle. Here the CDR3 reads CASKQAAEGSEAFF. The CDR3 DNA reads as TGTGCCAGCAAACAGGCGGCCGAGGGGAGTGAAGCTTTCTTT.

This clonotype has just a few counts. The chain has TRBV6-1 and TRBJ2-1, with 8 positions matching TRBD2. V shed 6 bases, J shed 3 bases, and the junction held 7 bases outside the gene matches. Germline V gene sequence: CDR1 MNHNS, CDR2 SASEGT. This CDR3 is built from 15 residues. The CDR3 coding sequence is TGTGCCAGCAGCCACCGGGGGGGCCTCTACAATGAGCAGTTCTTC. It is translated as CASSHRGGLYNEQFF.

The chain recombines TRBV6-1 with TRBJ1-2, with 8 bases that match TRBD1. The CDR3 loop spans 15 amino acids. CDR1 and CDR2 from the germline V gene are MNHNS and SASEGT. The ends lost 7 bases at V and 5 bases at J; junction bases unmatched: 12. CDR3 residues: CASNGQGGFSYGYTF. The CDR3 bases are TGTGCCAGCAACGGACAGGGTGGTTTTTCGTATGGCTACACCTTC.

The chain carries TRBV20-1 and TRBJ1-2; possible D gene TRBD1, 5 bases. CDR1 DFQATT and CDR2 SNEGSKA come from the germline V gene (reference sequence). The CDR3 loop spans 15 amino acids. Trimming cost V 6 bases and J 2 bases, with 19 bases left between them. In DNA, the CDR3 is TGCAGTGCGAGAAAAACCGGGACTGCCAACTATGGCTACACCTTC. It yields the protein CSARKTGTANYGYTF.

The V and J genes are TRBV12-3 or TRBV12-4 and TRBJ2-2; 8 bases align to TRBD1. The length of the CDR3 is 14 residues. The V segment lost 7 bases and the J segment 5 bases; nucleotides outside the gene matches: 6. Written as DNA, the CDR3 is TGTGCCAGCAAGAGGACAGGGCATACCGGGGAGCTGTTTTTT. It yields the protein CASKRTGHTGELFF.

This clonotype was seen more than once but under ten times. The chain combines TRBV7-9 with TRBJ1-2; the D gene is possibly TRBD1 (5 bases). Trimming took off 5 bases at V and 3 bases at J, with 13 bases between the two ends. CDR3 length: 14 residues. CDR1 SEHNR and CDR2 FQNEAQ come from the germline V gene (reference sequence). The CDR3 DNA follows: TGTGCCAGCAGCCGTCCGGGGACTCACTATGGCTACACCTTC. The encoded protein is CASSRPGTHYGYTF.